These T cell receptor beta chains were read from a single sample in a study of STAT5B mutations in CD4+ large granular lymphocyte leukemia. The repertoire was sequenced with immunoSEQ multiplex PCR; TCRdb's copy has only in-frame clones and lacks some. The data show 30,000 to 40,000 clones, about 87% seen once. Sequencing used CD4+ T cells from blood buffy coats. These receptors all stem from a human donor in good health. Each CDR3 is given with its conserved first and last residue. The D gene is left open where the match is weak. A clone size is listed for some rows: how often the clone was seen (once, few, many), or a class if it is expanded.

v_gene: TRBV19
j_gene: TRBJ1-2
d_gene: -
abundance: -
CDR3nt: TGTGCCAGTAGTATCAGGGTTGGTGGCTACACCTTC
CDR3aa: CASSIRVGGYTF

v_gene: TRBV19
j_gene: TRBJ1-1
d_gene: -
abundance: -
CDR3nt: TGTGCCAGTAGTATAGCCCGGGGCTTCAAAGCTTTCTTT
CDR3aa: CASSIARGFKAFF

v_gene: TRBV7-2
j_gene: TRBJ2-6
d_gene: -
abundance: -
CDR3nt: TGTGCCAGCAGCCTCGGAGGAGGCGACGTCCTGACTTTC
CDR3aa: CASSLGGGDVLTF

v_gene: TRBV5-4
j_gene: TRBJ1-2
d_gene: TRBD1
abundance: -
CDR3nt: TGTGCCAGCAGGGAAACCGGGACAGGGAACTATGGCTACACCTTC
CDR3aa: CASRETGTGNYGYTF

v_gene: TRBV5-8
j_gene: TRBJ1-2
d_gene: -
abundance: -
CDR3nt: TGTGCCAGCAGCTGGCTCCATGGCTACACCTTC
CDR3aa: CASSWLHGYTF

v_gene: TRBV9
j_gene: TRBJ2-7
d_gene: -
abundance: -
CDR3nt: TGTGCCAGCAGCGACCGACAGGCTCCCTACGAGCAGTACTTC
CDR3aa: CASSDRQAPYEQYF

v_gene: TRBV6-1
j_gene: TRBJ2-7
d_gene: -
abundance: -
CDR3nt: TGTGCCAGCAGGCGGGACTCGATTTTAGGCTACGAGCAGTACTTC
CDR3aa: CASRRDSILGYEQYF

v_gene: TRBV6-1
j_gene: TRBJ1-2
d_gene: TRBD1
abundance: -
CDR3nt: TGTGCCAGCAGTGAGATGGGACAGGGGGCGGAGGGCTACACCTTC
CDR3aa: CASSEMGQGAEGYTF

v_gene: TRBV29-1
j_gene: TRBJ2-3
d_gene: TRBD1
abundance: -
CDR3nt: TGCAGCGTTGAATGGCAGGGGGCGGTGTATTTT
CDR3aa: CSVEWQGAVYF

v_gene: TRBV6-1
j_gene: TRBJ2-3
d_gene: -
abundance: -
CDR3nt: TGTGCCAGCAGTGAAGAGCGGTGGGGCAGCACAGATACGCAGTATTTT
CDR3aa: CASSEERWGSTDTQYF

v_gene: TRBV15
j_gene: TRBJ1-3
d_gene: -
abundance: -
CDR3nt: TGTGCCACCAGCCCGATGGGGGCCTCTGGAAACACCATATATTTT
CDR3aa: CATSPMGASGNTIYF

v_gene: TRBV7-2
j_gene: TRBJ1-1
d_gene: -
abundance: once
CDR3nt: TGTGCCAGCAGCCGGTCGTCGTCCTACACTGAAGCTTTCTTT
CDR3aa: CASSRSSSYTEAFF

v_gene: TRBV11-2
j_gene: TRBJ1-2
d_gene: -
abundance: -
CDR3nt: TGTGCCAGCAGCTTAGGGGCTAACTATGGCTACACCTTC
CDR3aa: CASSLGANYGYTF

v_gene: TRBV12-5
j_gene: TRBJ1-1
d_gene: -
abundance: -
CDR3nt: TGTGCTAGTGGTTTGGTATGGGGGGGGGTCGGTACTGAAGCTTTCTTT
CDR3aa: CASGLVWGGVGTEAFF

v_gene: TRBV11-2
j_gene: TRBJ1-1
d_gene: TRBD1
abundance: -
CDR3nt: TGTGCCAGCAGCTTGCCTACAGGGGTTAACACTGAAGCTTTCTTT
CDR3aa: CASSLPTGVNTEAFF

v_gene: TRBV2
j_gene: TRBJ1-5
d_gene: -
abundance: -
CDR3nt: TGTGCCAGCAGTGCCAGAACCGGGGCTAGCAATCAGCCCCAGCATTTT
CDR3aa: CASSARTGASNQPQHF

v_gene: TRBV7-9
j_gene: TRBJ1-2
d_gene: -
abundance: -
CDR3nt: TGTGCCAGCAGCTTAGCACGCAGGCCCCTCCGGGGCTACACCTTC
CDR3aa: CASSLARRPLRGYTF

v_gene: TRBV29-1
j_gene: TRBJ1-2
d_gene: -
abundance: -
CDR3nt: TGCAGCGTTGGACGAGGAGGTAACTATGGCTACACCTTC
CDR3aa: CSVGRGGNYGYTF

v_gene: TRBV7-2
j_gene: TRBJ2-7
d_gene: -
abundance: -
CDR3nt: TGTGCCAGCAGCTTCCTCTCGCTCTACGAGCAGTACTTC
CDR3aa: CASSFLSLYEQYF

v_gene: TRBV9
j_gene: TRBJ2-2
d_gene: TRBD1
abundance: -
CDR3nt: TGTGCCAGCAGCTCAGGGGGCATTCTGGCCGGGGAGCTGTTTTTT
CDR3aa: CASSSGGILAGELFF

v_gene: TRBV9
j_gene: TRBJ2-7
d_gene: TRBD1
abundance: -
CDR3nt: TGTGCCAGCAGCCCGGGACAGGGGCTTACCTACGAGCAGTACTTC
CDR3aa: CASSPGQGLTYEQYF

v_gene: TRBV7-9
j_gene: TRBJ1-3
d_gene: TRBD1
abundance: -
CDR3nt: TGTGCCACTCCTGCAGGGACAGAGAGTTCCGGAAACACCATATATTTT
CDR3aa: CATPAGTESSGNTIYF

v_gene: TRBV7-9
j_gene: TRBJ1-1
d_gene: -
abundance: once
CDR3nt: TGTGCCAGCAGCTCCCGGGGGGAGGGAGGCCCAAGGGCTTTCTTT
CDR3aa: CASSSRGEGGPRAFF

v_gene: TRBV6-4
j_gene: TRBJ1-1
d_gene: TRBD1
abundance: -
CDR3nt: TGTGCCAGCAGACAGGGGGCCACTGAAGCTTTCTTT
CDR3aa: CASRQGATEAFF

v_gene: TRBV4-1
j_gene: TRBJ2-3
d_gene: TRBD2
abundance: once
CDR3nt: TGCGCCAGCAGCCAAGACGAGGTAGGGGCGGGAGGACCGGCCGATACGCAGTATTTT
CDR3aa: CASSQDEVGAGGPADTQYF

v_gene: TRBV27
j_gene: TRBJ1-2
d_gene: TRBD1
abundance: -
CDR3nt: TGTGCCAGCAGTTTCACAGGGGGCCAGGGTGGCTACACCTTC
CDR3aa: CASSFTGGQGGYTF